What follows describes a single TCR beta chain. V lost 1 base and J lost 0, with 10 bases in between. The CDR3 length is 15 residues. Germline values: CDR1 LGHDT, CDR2 YNNKEL (reference sequence). Donors were grouped by their self-reported clinical history. All exposed participants met a person with COVID-19 within 2 weeks before entering the study. TCRdb's table, derived via immunoSEQ multiplex PCR, lists solely in-frame clones and lacks some. The sample lists 300,000 to 450,000 clones, roughly 90% occurring once. The sample belongs to a study of blood T cell repertoires in COVID-19. The sequence was collected from a young woman who had been exposed to COVID-19. The sequenced material came from PBMCs or T cells enriched from blood (not recorded which). The rearrangement links TRBV3-1 (or the pseudogene TRBV3-2) to TRBJ2-7; D gene unclear. The CDR3: CASSQGVEVSYEQYF. The CDR3 DNA reads TGTGCCAGCAGCCAAGGAGTTGAGGTCTCCTACGAGCAGTACTTC.